This T cell receptor (beta chain) is from a study of T cells after yellow fever vaccination. Study outcomes and limitations: Any FACS-sorted repertoire could hold abundant clonotypes that contaminate it from the bulk population.

V was pared by 4 bases and J by 8 bases, with 21 bases between. The CDR3 runs 15 residues. The germline CDR1 and CDR2 sequences are DFQATT and SNEGSKA (reference sequence). With regard to this clonotype: Its antigen is currently unknown.

A 5'RACE template-switching step, the method used to make TCR cDNA, added a universal primer site and UMIs. TCRdb re-derived calls from the 5' RACE reads in MiXCR, one entry per CDR3 protein. Seen here are 300,000 to 400,000 distinct CDR3 sequences, approximately 13% observed once, and the top ten hold roughly 3%. The rearrangement links TRBV20-1 to TRBJ2-1, with a possible D match to TRBD1 (7 bases). Sequences were derived from CD4+ T cells sorted from PBMCs, sampled 15 days after the yellow fever booster vaccination. This clonotype was obtained from a man between 18 and 29 years old who received the YFV17D yellow fever vaccine. The CDR3: CSANRGGIGEDEQFF. CDR3 nucleotide sequence: TGCAGTGCTAACAGGGGAGGTATAGGTGAGGATGAGCAGTTCTTC.